Sequencing of this T cell receptor beta chain was carried out in a study of breast tumors, draining lymph nodes, adjacent tissues (TCRdb year 2016). In the study overall: TCR beta repertoires were compared across tumor, adjacent nontumor tissue and axillary lymph nodes obtained from breast cancer patients. The study aimed to assess the relationships and possible T-cell exchange between tumor, surrounding tissue and draining lymph node repertoires in human breast cancer. What the research found in general, with its limitations: Rather than being directly demonstrated, the conclusion that tumor T cells originate in lymph nodes was presented as consistent with a hypothesis. The data were considered consistent with most tumor T cells being derived from the lymph node and subsequently expanding within tumor tissue. T-cell repertoire diversity in tumors was found to be lower than in lymph nodes but higher than in nontumor tissue, and preferential V and J gene usage was observed. Tumor and nontumor tissue repertoires were found to be significantly more similar in luminal-like than in basal-like breast cancer.

The germline V gene yields ENHRY for CDR1 and SYGVKD for CDR2. Trimming costs V 6 bases and J 5 bases, and their ends lie 10 bases apart. The cysteine opens and the phenylalanine closes a CDR3 of 12 amino acids. CDR3 DNA only is kept here, 36 bases in frame from base 1. Notes on this clonotype: There is no known antigen for this receptor. No base qualities exist here, and no much larger clone lies one base off it.

Data came from an Illumina HiSeq 2000. Multiplex PCR amplification was used to build the TCR beta chain libraries. High-throughput sequencing was used to analyze the amplified TCR beta chain products. TCRdb applied fastp at Q25 and MiXCR to the public reads, then kept only in-frame beta chains. Entries that share a CDR3 protein sequence are merged under the most common genes and DNA. The sample data list 150,000 to 200,000 distinct CDR3 sequences, and 30% to 35% of these were observed just once. The top ten hold around 4% of the sample. Lymph node samples came from the axillary draining lymph nodes of breast cancer patients.

The TCR originated in a female donor with breast cancer. Some clones in this sample may be carry-over from other donors' samples. Input material: axillary lymph node tissue. The sequence is built from TRBV10-3 and TRBJ2-5; the D gene assignment is ambiguous. CDR3 region: CAIRKDHETQYF. The nucleotide sequence reads TGTGCCATCAGGAAGGATCATGAGACCCAGTACTTC.